This T cell receptor (beta chain) was profiled in a study of T cells in Graves' hyperthyroidism and ophthalmopathy. TCR beta CDR3 sequences were amplified from RNA transcripts. Carried out on the TCR CDR3, a first-round RT-PCR used the HTBI primer set. TCRdb analysed the multiplex PCR reads with MiXCR anew, one entry per CDR3 protein. Of 560,000 or so distinct CDR3 sequences listed, roughly 50% are singletons. The germline V gene has CDR1 SGHRS and CDR2 YFSETQ. The CDR3 spans 14 residues. This clonotype was found a few times. What it recognizes is unknown. Germline is not matched at one junction end, which may reflect a read error. Stable Graves' hyperthyroidism meant no ophthalmopathy progression within 18 months. Together with thyroid ultrasound, orbital computed tomography, serum thyroxine and TRAb, clinical symptoms were used for diagnoses. The study, taken as a whole, reports: The model foresaw ophthalmopathy a median roughly 6.6 months prior to onset.

The sequenced material came from peripheral blood or thyroid tissue (not recorded which). This sequence originates from a woman aged 18-29 years with Graves' hyperthyroidism. This chain links TRBV5-1 with TRBJ1-2; D is unresolved. CDR3 DNA sequence: TGTGCCAGCAGCTTGGGTGGGGAGTCCTATGGCTACACCTTC. Amino acids: CASSLGGESYGYTF.